The present TCR beta chain was sequenced within a study of cytomegalovirus exposure and HLA in healthy donors. As for this clone: Its matching antigen is unknown.

Primers included in the PCR were 60 Vbeta and 13 Jbeta primers. Profiling relied on immunoSEQ multiplex PCR, and the TCRdb table lists in-frame clones only, not all of them. The sample has 85,000 to 120,000 clones; approximately 87% are singletons. Germline lookup yields CDR1 MNHNS and CDR2 SASEGT. V was clipped by 8 bases and J by 4 bases; unmatched bases: 8. The CDR3 covers 15 residues. Overall study findings and caveats: An analysis that was carried out later associated fewer than 20,000 TCR beta sequences with HLA alleles at 0.05 false discovery rate.

The TCR was taken from a man aged 40-55 years in good health and CMV-seronegative. Sequenced input: PBMCs. This chain joins TRBV6-1 and TRBJ1-5; TRBD1 matches 10 bases. Here the CDR3 reads CASFRDRGRNQPQHF. CDR3 DNA: TGTGCCAGCTTTAGGGACAGGGGTAGGAATCAGCCCCAGCATTTT.